This T cell receptor (beta chain) stems from a study of T cells in Graves' hyperthyroidism and ophthalmopathy. Looking at the study overall: Peripheral blood was collected at initial diagnosis, before any treatment. Findings of the study overall: Ophthalmopathy was predicted by the model a median of roughly 6.7 months ahead of onset.

This clonotype was detected many times. What it recognizes is unknown. Amplification yielded TCR beta CDR3 regions, with RNA transcripts as the source. The HTBI primer set was used in a first-round RT-PCR of the TCR CDR3. TCRdb itself ran the multiplex PCR reads through MiXCR, one entry per CDR3 protein. The sample contains a few hundred thousand distinct CDR3 sequences, about 14% of which appear only once. Trimming pared 6 bases from V and 1 base from J, leaving 18 bases between. Germline V lookup: CDR1 LNHDA, CDR2 SQIVND (reference sequence). The CDR3 runs to 16 residues. The sample of blood was obtained at first hyperthyroidism diagnosis (before any ophthalmopathy symptoms).

This chain connects TRBV19 to TRBJ1-1; D is possibly TRBD1 (5 bases). The origin of this receptor is a woman aged 25 to 39 with Graves' hyperthyroidism that later progressed to Graves' ophthalmopathy. Sequencing was done on a sample of blood. The CDR3 DNA reads as TGTGCCAGTAGCCCCCGGGAGGGGCTTACGAACACTGAAGCTTTCTTT. Translation: CASSPREGLTNTEAFF.